This TCR beta chain originates from a study of tumor-infiltrating lymphocytes in primary liver carcinoma. Co-extraction of RNA and DNA was performed on 20-30 mg of unsorted bulk tissue. Infection with HBV was chronic in patients; they were treatment-naive. Researchers took samples from five separate regions of each tumor. The germline CDR1 and CDR2 sequences are LGHNA and YNFKEQ. This CDR3 region has 16 residues. Deletions cut 0 bases from V and 8 bases from J, with 14 bases between. Study-level results: Against blood, tumors held a significantly higher top-250-clone fraction (p = 0.039).

On this clonotype: Its antigen is currently unknown. Since no conserved phenylalanine or tryptophan closes the CDR3, a read error is the likely cause.

Synthesis of TCR beta cDNA was carried out from approximately 500 ng total RNA with a constant-region primer. A slightly modified ARM-PCR protocol with three nested multiplex PCR rounds produced these TCR beta libraries. TRBV1-TRBV30 forward primers and a C-beta reverse primer were used in the first two PCR rounds, which each ran for approximately 10 cycles. TCRdb re-called the multiplex PCR reads through MiXCR, storing one row per CDR3 protein. The data hold about 190,000 distinct CDR3 sequences, with just under 85% observed a single time. The V gene is TRBV4-2, the J gene TRBJ1-6, with D unresolved. Sequencing used tumor tissue from primary liver carcinoma. This sequence originates from a man aged 35 to 55 with primary liver carcinoma and hepatitis B virus infection. The CDR3 DNA is TGTGCCAGCAGCCAAGAGGGGTCAGAAGGAGATTCACCCCTCCACATT. This translates into CASSQEGSEGDSPLHI.